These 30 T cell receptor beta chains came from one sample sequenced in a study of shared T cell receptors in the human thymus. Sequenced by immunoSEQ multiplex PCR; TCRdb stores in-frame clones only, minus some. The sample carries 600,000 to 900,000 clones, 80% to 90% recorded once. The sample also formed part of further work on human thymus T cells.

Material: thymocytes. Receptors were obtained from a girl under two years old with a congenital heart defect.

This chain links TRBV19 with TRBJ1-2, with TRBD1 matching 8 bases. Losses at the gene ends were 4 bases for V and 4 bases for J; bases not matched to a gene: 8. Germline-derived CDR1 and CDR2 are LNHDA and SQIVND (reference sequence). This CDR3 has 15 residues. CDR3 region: CASSSGQGGPYGYTF. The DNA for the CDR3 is TGTGCCAGTAGTAGTGGACAGGGCGGCCCCTATGGCTACACCTTC.

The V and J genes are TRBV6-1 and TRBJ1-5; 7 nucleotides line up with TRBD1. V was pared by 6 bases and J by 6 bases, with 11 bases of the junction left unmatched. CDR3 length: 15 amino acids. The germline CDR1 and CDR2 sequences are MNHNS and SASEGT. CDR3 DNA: TGTGCCAGCAGCAGAGCCCGGACAGGAGGTCAGCCCCAGCATTTT. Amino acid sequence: CASSRARTGGQPQHF.

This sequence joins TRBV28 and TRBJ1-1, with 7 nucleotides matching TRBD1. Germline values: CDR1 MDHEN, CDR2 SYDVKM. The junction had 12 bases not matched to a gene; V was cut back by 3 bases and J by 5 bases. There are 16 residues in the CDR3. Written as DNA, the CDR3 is TGTGCCAGCAGTTTCATATCCACAGGGGAATATACTGAAGCTTTCTTT. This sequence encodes CASSFISTGEYTEAFF.

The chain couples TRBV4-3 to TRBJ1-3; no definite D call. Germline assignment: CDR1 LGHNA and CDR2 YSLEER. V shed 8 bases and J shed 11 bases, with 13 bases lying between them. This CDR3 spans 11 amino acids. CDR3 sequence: CASGAHRAIYF. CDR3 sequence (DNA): TGCGCCAGCGGAGCCCATCGTGCCATATATTTT.

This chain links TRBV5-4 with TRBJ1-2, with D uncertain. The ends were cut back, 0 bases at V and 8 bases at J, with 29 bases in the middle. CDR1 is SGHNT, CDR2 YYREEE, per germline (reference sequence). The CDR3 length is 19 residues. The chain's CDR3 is CASSLGRPADWRDGWGYTF. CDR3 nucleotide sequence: TGTGCCAGCAGCTTGGGGCGGCCAGCTGATTGGAGGGATGGATGGGGCTACACCTTC.

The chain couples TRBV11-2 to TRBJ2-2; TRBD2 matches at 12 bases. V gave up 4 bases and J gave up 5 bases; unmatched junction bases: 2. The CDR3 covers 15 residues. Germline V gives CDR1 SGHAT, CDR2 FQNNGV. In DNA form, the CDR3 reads TGTGCCAGCAGCTCTAGCGGGGGGGGGACCGGGGAGCTGTTTTTT. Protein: CASSSSGGGTGELFF.

CDR3 amino acids: CASSYRVADTEAFF. In DNA form, the CDR3 reads TGTGCCAGCAGTTACCGGGTTGCGGACACTGAAGCTTTCTTT. The genes are TRBV6-5 and TRBJ1-1; D is unresolved. V dropped 2 bases and J dropped 3 bases, with 10 bases sitting between them. The CDR3 length is 14 residues. Germline V gene data show CDR1 as MNHEY and CDR2 as SVGAGI.

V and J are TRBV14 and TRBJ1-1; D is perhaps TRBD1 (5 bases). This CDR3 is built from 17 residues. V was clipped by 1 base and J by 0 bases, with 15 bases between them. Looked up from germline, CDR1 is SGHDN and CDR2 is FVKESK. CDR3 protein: CASSQADRTPMNTEAFF. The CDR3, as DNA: TGTGCCAGCAGCCAAGCCGACAGAACACCGATGAACACTGAAGCTTTCTTT.

CDR3 sequence reads: CASSWAPAGSPEETQYF. CDR3 DNA: TGTGCCAGCAGTTGGGCGCCCGCCGGGAGCCCCGAAGAGACCCAGTACTTC. This chain uses TRBV5-4 with TRBJ2-5, with D possibly being TRBD2 (6 bases). The V gene lost 5 bases and the J gene lost 3 bases, with 23 bases spanning the gap. The CDR3 sequence is 17 residues long. Looked up from germline, CDR1 is SGHNT and CDR2 is YYREEE (reference sequence).

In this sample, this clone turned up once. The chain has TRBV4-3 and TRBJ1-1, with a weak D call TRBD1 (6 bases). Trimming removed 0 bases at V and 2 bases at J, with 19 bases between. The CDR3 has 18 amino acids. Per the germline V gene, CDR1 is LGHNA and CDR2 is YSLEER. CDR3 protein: CASSQDRVDRLLNTEAFF. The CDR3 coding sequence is TGCGCCAGCAGCCAAGATCGAGTGGACAGACTACTTAACACTGAAGCTTTCTTT.

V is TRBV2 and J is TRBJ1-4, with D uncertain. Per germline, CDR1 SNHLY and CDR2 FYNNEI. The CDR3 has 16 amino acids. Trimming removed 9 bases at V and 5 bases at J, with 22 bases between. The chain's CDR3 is CASLGKPRPWNEKLFF. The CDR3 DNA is TGTGCCAGTCTAGGAAAACCGAGGCCGTGGAATGAAAAACTGTTTTTT.

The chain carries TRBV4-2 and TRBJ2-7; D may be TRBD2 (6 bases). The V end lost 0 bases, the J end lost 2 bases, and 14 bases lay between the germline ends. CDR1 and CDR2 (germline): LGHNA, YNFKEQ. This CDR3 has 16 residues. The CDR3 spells CASSQDDRGETYEQYF. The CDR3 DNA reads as TGTGCCAGCAGCCAAGATGATCGCGGGGAGACCTACGAGCAGTACTTC.

The CDR3 region is CASSKGGKWVYGYTF. CDR3 DNA sequence: TGTGCCAGCAGCAAGGGGGGGAAGTGGGTCTATGGCTACACCTTC. The chain links TRBV2 to TRBJ1-2; possibly TRBD1 for D (6 bases). Germline-derived CDR1 and CDR2 are SNHLY and FYNNEI. This CDR3 region has 15 residues. Trimming shortened V by 6 bases and J by 4 bases, and 18 bases separated the two germline ends.

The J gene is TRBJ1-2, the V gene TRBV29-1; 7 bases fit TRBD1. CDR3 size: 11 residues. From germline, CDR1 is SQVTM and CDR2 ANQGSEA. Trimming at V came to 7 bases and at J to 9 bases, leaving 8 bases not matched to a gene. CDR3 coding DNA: TGCAGCGGAAGGATACAGGGGAGCTACACCTTC. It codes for CSGRIQGSYTF. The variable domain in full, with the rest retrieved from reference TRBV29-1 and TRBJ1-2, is SAVISQKPSRDICQRGTSLTIQCQVDSQVTMMFWYRQQPGQSLTLIATANQGSEATYESGFVIDKFPISRPNLTFSTLTVSNMSPEDSSIYLCSGRIQGSYTFGSGTRLTVV.

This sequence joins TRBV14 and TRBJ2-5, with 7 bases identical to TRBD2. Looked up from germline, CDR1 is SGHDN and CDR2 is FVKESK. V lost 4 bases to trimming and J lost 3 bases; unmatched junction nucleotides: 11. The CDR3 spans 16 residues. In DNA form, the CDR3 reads TGTGCCAGCAGCCTCCAAGGACGGGGAGGGGAAGAGACCCAGTACTTC. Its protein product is CASSLQGRGGEETQYF. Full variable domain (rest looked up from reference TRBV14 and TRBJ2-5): EAGVTQFPSHSVIEKGQTVTLRCDPISGHDNLYWYRRVMGKEIKFLLHFVKESKQDESGMPNNRFLAERTGGTYSTLKVQPAELEDSGVYFCASSLQGRGGEETQYFGPGTRLLVL.

Here the CDR3 DNA reads TGTGCCAGCAGGGCAGCCGAACTACCGAACTACGAGCAGTACTTC. Translating gives CASRAAELPNYEQYF. The gene calls are TRBV27 and TRBJ2-7; D gene unclear. CDR3 length: 15 amino acids. Germline CDR1 and CDR2: MNHEY and SMNVEV (reference sequence). V was cut by 6 bases and J by 3 bases, with 18 bases left in between.

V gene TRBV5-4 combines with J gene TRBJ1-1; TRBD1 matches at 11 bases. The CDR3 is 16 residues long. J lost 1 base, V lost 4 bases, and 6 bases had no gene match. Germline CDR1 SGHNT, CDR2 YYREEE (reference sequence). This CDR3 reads CASSHGTGGGNTEAFF. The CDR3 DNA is TGTGCCAGCAGCCACGGGACAGGGGGAGGGAACACTGAAGCTTTCTTT. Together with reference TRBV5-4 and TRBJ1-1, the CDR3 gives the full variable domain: ETGVTQSPTHLIKTRGQQVTLRCSSQSGHNTVSWYQQALGQGPQFIFQYYREEENGRGNFPPRFSGLQFPNYSSELNVNALELDDSALYLCASSHGTGGGNTEAFFGQGTRLTVV.

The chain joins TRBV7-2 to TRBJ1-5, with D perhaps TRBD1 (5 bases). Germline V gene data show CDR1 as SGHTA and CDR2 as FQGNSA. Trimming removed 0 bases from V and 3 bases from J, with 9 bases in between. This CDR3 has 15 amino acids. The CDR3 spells CASSLALGVNQPQHF. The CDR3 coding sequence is TGTGCCAGCAGCTTAGCGCTAGGGGTCAATCAGCCCCAGCATTTT. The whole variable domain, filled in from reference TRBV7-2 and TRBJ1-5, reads GAGVSQSPSNKVTEKGKDVELRCDPISGHTALYWYRQSLGQGLEFLIYFQGNSAPDKSGLPSDRFSAERTGGSVSTLTIQRTQQEDSAVYLCASSLALGVNQPQHFGDGTRLSIL.

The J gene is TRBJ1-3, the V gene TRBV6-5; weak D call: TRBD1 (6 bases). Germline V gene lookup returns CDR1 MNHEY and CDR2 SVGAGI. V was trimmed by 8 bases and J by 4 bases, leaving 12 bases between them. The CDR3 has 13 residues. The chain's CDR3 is CASRTVYGNTIYF. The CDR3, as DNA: TGTGCCAGCCGGACAGTCTACGGAAACACCATATATTTT.

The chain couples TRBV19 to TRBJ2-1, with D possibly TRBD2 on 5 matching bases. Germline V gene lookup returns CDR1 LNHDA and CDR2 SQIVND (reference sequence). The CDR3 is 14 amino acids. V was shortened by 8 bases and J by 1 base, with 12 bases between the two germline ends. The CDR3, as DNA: TGTGCCAGTCATCGACCGGGGTCCTACAATGAGCAGTTCTTC. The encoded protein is CASHRPGSYNEQFF. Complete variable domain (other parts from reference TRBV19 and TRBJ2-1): DGGITQSPKYLFRKEGQNVTLSCEQNLNHDAMYWYRQDPGQGLRLIYYSQIVNDFQKGDIAEGYSVSREKKESFPLTVTSAQKNPTAFYLCASHRPGSYNEQFFGPGTRLTVL.

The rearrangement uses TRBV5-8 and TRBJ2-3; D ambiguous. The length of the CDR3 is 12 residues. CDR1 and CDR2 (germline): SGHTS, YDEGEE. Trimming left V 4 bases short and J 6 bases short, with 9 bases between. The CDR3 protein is CASSVPRDTQYF. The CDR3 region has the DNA TGTGCCAGCAGCGTGCCCAGGGATACGCAGTATTTT. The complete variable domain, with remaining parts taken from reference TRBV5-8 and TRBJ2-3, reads EAGVTQSPTHLIKTRGQQATLRCSPISGHTSVYWYQQALGLGLQFLLWYDEGEERNRGNFPPRFSGRQFPNYSSELNVNALELEDSALYLCASSVPRDTQYFGPGTRLTVL.

DNA for the CDR3: TGTGCCAGTATCGGGACAGGCGGCCCCCTCCACTTT. Translating it yields CASIGTGGPLHF. The chain has TRBV19 and TRBJ1-6; 8 bases are a match to TRBD1. The junction had 6 bases not matched to a gene; V was cut back by 7 bases and J by 13 bases. Germline V gene lookup returns CDR1 LNHDA and CDR2 SQIVND (reference sequence). CDR3 length: 12 residues.

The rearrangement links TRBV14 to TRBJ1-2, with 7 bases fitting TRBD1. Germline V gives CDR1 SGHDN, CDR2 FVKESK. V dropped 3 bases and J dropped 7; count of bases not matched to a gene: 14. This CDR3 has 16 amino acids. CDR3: CASSQGGQGGPFGYTF. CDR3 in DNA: TGTGCCAGCAGCCAGGGGGGACAAGGGGGCCCGTTTGGCTACACCTTC.

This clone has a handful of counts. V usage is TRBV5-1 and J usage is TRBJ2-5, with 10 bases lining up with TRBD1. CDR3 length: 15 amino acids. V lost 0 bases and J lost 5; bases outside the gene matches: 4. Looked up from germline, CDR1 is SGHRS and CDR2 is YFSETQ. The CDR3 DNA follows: TGCGCCAGCAGCTTGGGGACAGGGGGTTACGAGACCCAGTACTTC. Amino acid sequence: CASSLGTGGYETQYF.

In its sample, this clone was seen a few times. CDR3 DNA: TGTGCCAGCAGTGATCAGGGGACGGGGTCTGGGGCCAACGTCCTGACTTTC. Protein sequence: CASSDQGTGSGANVLTF. This rearrangement joins TRBV2 to TRBJ2-6, with D possibly being TRBD1 (6 bases). CDR3 length equals 17 residues. Trimming cost V 3 bases and J 1 base, with 13 bases left between them. Germline V gene lookup returns CDR1 SNHLY and CDR2 FYNNEI.

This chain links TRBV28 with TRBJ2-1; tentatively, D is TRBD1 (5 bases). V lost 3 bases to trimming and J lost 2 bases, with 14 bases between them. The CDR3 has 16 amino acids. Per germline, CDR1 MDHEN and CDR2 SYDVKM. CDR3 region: CASSFANRQPYNEQFF. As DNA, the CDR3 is TGTGCCAGCAGTTTCGCAAATAGACAGCCCTACAATGAGCAGTTCTTC.

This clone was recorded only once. In DNA form, the CDR3 reads TGTGCCAGCAGTTCTAAACAGGGGATGACGAACACTGAAGCTTTCTTT. Protein product: CASSSKQGMTNTEAFF. The rearrangement joins TRBV6-5 to TRBJ1-1, with TRBD1 matching 7 bases. The CDR3 is made up of 16 amino acids. J lost 1 base, V lost 4 bases, and 9 bases had no gene match. Looked up from germline, CDR1 is MNHEY and CDR2 is SVGAGI.

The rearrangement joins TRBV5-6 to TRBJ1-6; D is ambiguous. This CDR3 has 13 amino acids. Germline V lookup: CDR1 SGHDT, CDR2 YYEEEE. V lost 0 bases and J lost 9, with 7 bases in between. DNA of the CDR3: TGTGCCAGCAGCTTGGTGCGGGGTTCACCCCTCCACTTT. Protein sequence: CASSLVRGSPLHF. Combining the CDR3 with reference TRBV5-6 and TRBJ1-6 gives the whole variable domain DAGVTQSPTHLIKTRGQQVTLRCSPKSGHDTVSWYQQALGQGPQFIFQYYEEEERQRGNFPDRFSGHQFPNYSSELNVNALLLGDSALYLCASSLVRGSPLHFGNGTRLTVT.

The CDR3 DNA follows: TGTGCCAGTAGTACTAATAACAGGGTGATTTACAATGAGCAGTTCTTC. Its protein product is CASSTNNRVIYNEQFF. The chain links TRBV19 to TRBJ2-1; D is possibly TRBD1 (6 bases). Per the germline V gene, CDR1 is LNHDA and CDR2 is SQIVND (reference sequence). The CDR3 sequence is 16 residues long. Trimming took off 4 bases at V and 4 bases at J, with 17 bases between the two ends.

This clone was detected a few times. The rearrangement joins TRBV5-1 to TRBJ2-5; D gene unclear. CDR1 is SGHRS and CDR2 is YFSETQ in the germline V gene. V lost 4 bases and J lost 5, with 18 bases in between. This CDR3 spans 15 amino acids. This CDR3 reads CASSRGILYPETQYF. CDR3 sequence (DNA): TGCGCCAGCAGCCGCGGAATCTTATACCCCGAGACCCAGTACTTC.